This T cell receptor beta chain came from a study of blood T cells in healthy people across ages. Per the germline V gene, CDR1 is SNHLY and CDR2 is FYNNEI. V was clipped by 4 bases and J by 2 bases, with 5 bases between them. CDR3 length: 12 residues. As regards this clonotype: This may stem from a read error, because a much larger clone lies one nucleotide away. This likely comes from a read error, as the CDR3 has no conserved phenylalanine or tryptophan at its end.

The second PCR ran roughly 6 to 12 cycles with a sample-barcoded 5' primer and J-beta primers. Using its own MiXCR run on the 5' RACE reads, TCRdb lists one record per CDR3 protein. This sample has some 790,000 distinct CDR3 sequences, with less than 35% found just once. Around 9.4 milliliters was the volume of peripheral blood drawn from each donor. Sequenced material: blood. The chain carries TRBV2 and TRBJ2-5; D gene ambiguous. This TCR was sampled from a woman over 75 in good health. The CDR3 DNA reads TGTGCCAGCAGTGTAACACAAGAGACCCAGTACTGC. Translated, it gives CASSVTQETQYC.